The rows below give T cell receptor beta chains drawn from one sample of a study of T cell repertoires in cytomegalovirus infection. TCRdb processed the reads anew with MiXCR; each CDR3 protein has one entry. The sample holds some 480,000 distinct CDR3 sequences; 33% are singletons and the top ten take 17%. These receptors lack a known antigen. The source material was cultured PBMCs, sampled from culture after CMV antigen stimulation. The source is a human donor in good health (CMV status not recorded). Some clones in this sample may be carry-over from other donors' samples. The CDR3 runs from the conserved cysteine through the conserved F or W. The D gene is left open where the match is weak. The size field is filled for only some rows; it gives once, few, many or a size class.

V gene	clone size	D gene	J gene	CDR3 DNA	CDR3 protein
TRBV4-1	-	-	TRBJ2-5	TGCGCCAGCAGCCGAATACAGAGTCAAGAGACCCAGTACTTC	CASSRIQSQETQYF
TRBV3-1	-	-	TRBJ2-5	TGTGCCAGCAGCACCCGACAGATGGGTCTGGGGGAGACCCAGTACTTC	CASSTRQMGLGETQYF
TRBV5-1	few	-	TRBJ2-1	TGCGCCAGCAGTTTAGGGTCCGGGTCGGGACGGGGTGAGCAGTTCTTC	CASSLGSGSGRGEQFF
TRBV20-1	-	-	TRBJ1-3	TGCAGTGCTAGAGGGTCAGGGGAAAGGTCCACCTCTGGAAACACCATATATTTT	CSARGSGERSTSGNTIYF
TRBV28	few	-	TRBJ2-7	TGTGCCAGCAATCCTGGACAAACCCCCTACGAGCAGTACTTC	CASNPGQTPYEQYF
TRBV7-2	-	TRBD1	TRBJ2-4	TGTGCCAGCAGCCGCCCCGGGACAGGGCTAGCCAAAAACATTCAGTACTTC	CASSRPGTGLAKNIQYF
TRBV6-2/TRBV6-3	few	-	TRBJ2-3	TGTGCCAGCAGTTACGGGGGAGTAGCGGCGTCCGATACGCAGTATTTT	CASSYGGVAASDTQYF
TRBV7-9	-	-	TRBJ1-2	TGTGCCAGCAGCTTAGTTGACATCGGCTATGGCTACACCTTC	CASSLVDIGYGYTF
TRBV28	-	-	TRBJ1-1	TGTGCCAGCAAGGACCAAGGAGGCACTGAAGCTTTCTTT	CASKDQGGTEAFF
TRBV28	-	TRBD1	TRBJ1-3	TGTGCCAGCAGAACCCGGGACAGGGTCTCTGGAAACACCATATATTTT	CASRTRDRVSGNTIYF
TRBV7-2	-	TRBD2	TRBJ2-7	TGTGCCAGCAGCTTAGCCCGACTAGCGGGTAAGGGAGTTTCCTACGAGCAGTACTTC	CASSLARLAGKGVSYEQYF